Reported below is one TCR beta chain. The record originates from a study of Ad26.COV2.S vaccination and SARS-CoV-2 variants. Treatment meaning: 15 to 20 received Ad26.COV2.S at low or high dose, single or two shots; about five received placebo; per-sample allocation not given. Samples were taken on day 63 after the first vaccine or placebo injection. A Boston donor was an adult aged 18-55 years. The protocol was immunoSEQ multiplex PCR, while the TCRdb copy is restricted to in-frame clones and leaves out a portion. The sample consists of about 410,000 clones, approximately 91% of them appearing once. The sequencing here drew on peripheral blood, taken in a trial of Ad26.COV2.S vaccine versus placebo. The sequence was obtained from a person between 18 and 65 years old who received the Ad26.COV2.S COVID-19 vaccine or a placebo.

CDR3: CASSETGPRNGGEQFF. Written as DNA, the CDR3 is TGTGCCAGCAGTGAGACCGGGCCTAGAAACGGGGGTGAGCAGTTCTTC. This chain links TRBV9 with TRBJ2-1, with a weak D call TRBD2 (6 bases). The CDR3 contains 16 residues. Germline V gene sequence: CDR1 SGDLS, CDR2 YYNGEE. V lost 5 bases to trimming and J lost 9 bases, with 24 bases between them.